These T cell receptor beta chains were read from a single sample in a study of OX40 agonist ivuxolimab in advanced cancers. Only in-frame clones appear in the TCRdb table, and some are missing; sequencing was by immunoSEQ multiplex PCR. Of just under 80,000 clones detected, about 89% appear once; the ten largest clones hold over 0.35%. Specimen: CD4+ or CD8+ T cells sorted from blood, collected in a trial of the OX40 agonist ivuxolimab. These receptors were obtained from an adult with an advanced solid tumor such as melanoma, head and neck, liver or kidney cancer. Each CDR3 is given with its conserved first and last residue. A D gene is named only where the DNA matches it firmly. Where a row states a size, it is once, few, many or the class of an expanded clone; other rows omit it.

D	V	J	size	CDR3	DNA
.	TRBV19	TRBJ2-4	.	CASSLAKNIQYF	TGTGCGTCGTCTTTAGCCAAAAACATTCAGTACTTC
TRBD1	TRBV7-9	TRBJ2-1	.	CASSLTGQGTNEQFF	TGTGCCAGCAGCCTAACGGGACAGGGAACGAATGAGCAGTTCTTC
TRBD1	TRBV18	TRBJ1-3	.	CASSPPSGTEIYF	TGTGCCAGCTCACCACCCTCTGGGACAGAGATATATTTT
TRBD1	TRBV27	TRBJ2-5	.	CASSRLTGGQETQYF	TGTGCCAGCAGTCGACTTACAGGGGGCCAAGAGACCCAGTACTTC
.	TRBV6-5	TRBJ1-6	.	CASRSNRSPLHF	TGTGCCAGCAGATCAAACCGTTCACCCCTCCACTTT
TRBD2	TRBV10-3	TRBJ2-1	.	CATLAVSSYNEQFF	TGTGCCACCCTAGCGGTAAGCTCCTACAATGAGCAGTTCTTC
.	TRBV2	TRBJ1-3	once	CASSVSGNTIYF	TGTGCCAGCAGCGTCTCTGGAAACACCATATATTTT
TRBD1	TRBV6-5	TRBJ1-2	.	CASSYSITGGAYGYTF	TGTGCCAGCAGTTACTCGATAACAGGGGGAGCTTATGGCTACACCTTC
TRBD1	TRBV30	TRBJ2-5	.	CAWNRDRAETQYF	TGTGCCTGGAACCGCGACAGGGCGGAGACCCAGTACTTC
.	TRBV6-5	TRBJ1-5	.	CASSSYSGAQPQHF	TGTGCCAGCAGTTCATACAGCGGGGCTCAGCCCCAGCATTTT
.	TRBV2	TRBJ1-5	few	CASSDRGGSNQPQHF	TGTGCCAGCAGTGATCGCGGAGGAAGCAATCAGCCCCAGCATTTT
TRBD1	TRBV5-1	TRBJ2-3	.	CASSLRQGALTDTQYF	TGCGCCAGCAGCCTACGACAGGGGGCATTGACAGATACGCAGTATTTT
TRBD2	TRBV30	TRBJ2-1	.	CAWAGAGRSYNEQFF	TGTGCCTGGGCCGGAGCGGGGCGCTCCTACAATGAGCAGTTCTTC
TRBD2	TRBV30	TRBJ2-7	.	CAWSVYLLSGSNNEQYF	TGTGCCTGGAGTGTTTATCTATTGAGCGGGAGCAACAACGAGCAGTACTTC
.	TRBV5-8	TRBJ1-2	.	CASRFEFGYTF	TGTGCCAGCAGGTTTGAATTTGGCTACACCTTC
.	TRBV2	TRBJ1-3	.	CASTRLTGNTIYF	TGTGCCAGCACCAGACTTACTGGAAACACCATATATTTT
.	TRBV7-8	TRBJ2-7	.	CASSLTQPSYEQYF	TGTGCCAGCAGCTTAACCCAACCTTCCTACGAGCAGTACTTC
TRBD1	TRBV4-1	TRBJ2-6	.	CASSQPTQGSGANVLTF	TGCGCCAGCAGCCAACCAACACAGGGGTCTGGGGCCAACGTCCTGACTTTC
.	TRBV6-5	TRBJ1-2	.	CASSYSEDSVYGYTF	TGTGCCAGCAGTTACTCGGAGGACAGTGTCTATGGCTACACCTTC
TRBD2	TRBV5-4	TRBJ2-3	.	CASSSGGGGFTTDTQYF	TGTGCCAGCAGCTCTGGTGGGGGAGGGTTCACCACAGATACGCAGTATTTT
TRBD1	TRBV28	TRBJ2-5	.	CASSFPGTGFQETQYF	TGTGCCAGCAGTTTTCCCGGGACAGGGTTCCAAGAGACCCAGTACTTC
.	TRBV2	TRBJ2-1	.	CASSEFGQGIPNEQFF	TGTGCCAGCAGTGAATTTGGGCAGGGGATACCCAATGAGCAGTTCTTC
TRBD1	TRBV5-4	TRBJ2-5	.	CASSFPTGGYQETQYF	TGTGCCAGCAGCTTCCCGACAGGGGGGTACCAAGAGACCCAGTACTTC
.	TRBV19	TRBJ1-3	.	CASSIGGSSGNTIYF	TGTGCCAGTAGCATTGGGGGGAGCTCTGGAAACACCATATATTTT
.	TRBV4-1	TRBJ2-7	.	CASSQNTALSYEQYF	TGCGCCAGCAGCCAAAACACAGCACTCTCCTACGAGCAGTACTTC
.	TRBV4-1	TRBJ2-1	.	CASSPIPGGLSRYNEQFF	TGCGCCAGCAGCCCAATCCCAGGGGGGCTCTCGAGGTACAATGAGCAGTTCTTC
.	TRBV11-2	TRBJ2-1	.	CASSLVPRQQFF	TGTGCCAGCAGCTTAGTTCCCAGGCAGCAGTTCTTC
TRBD2	TRBV7-9	TRBJ2-1	.	CASSSGTSGSDEQFF	TGTGCCAGCAGCTCCGGGACTAGCGGGAGCGATGAGCAGTTCTTC
.	TRBV11-2	TRBJ2-5	few	CASSPGRAGETQYF	TGTGCCAGCAGCCCCGGACGGGCCGGGGAGACCCAGTACTTC
.	TRBV21-1	TRBJ2-1	once	CASSKSGREGREEQFF	TGTGCCAGCAGCAAATCCGGGCGGGAGGGCCGAGAGGAGCAGTTCTTC
.	TRBV5-1	TRBJ1-5	few	CASSLGGGSQPQHF	TGCGCCAGCAGCTTGGGTGGAGGGAGCCAGCCCCAGCATTTT
.	TRBV4-3	TRBJ1-1	once	CASSQDGVGGEAFF	TGCGCCAGCAGCCAAGACGGGGTCGGGGGTGAAGCTTTCTTT
TRBD2	TRBV14	TRBJ2-1	once	CASSQVGAGLALHEQFF	TGTGCCAGCAGCCAAGTGGGTGCGGGACTAGCCTTGCATGAGCAGTTCTTC
TRBD1	TRBV27	TRBJ1-5	.	CASSLGQGANQPQHF	TGTGCCAGCAGTTTGGGACAGGGGGCGAATCAGCCCCAGCATTTT
TRBD2	TRBV9	TRBJ2-1	once	CALPGSGSSYNEQFF	TGTGCCTTACCTGGTAGCGGGAGCTCCTACAATGAGCAGTTCTTC
.	TRBV5-1	TRBJ2-2	.	CASSLAVNAGELFF	TGCGCCAGCAGCTTAGCTGTGAATGCCGGGGAGCTGTTTTTT
TRBD2	TRBV7-8	TRBJ2-7	.	CASSRTSYEQYF	TGTGCCAGCAGCCGGACTAGTTACGAGCAGTACTTC
.	TRBV12-5	TRBJ2-2	.	CASGPETPIGGGELFF	TGTGCTAGTGGTCCAGAGACTCCAATTGGGGGCGGGGAGCTGTTTTTT
TRBD2	TRBV19	TRBJ2-7	once	CASSREGSYEQYF	TGTGCCAGTAGTAGGGAGGGGAGCTACGAGCAGTACTTC
.	TRBV4-2	TRBJ1-4	.	CASSQDGRGEKLFF	TGTGCCAGCAGCCAAGATGGCCGGGGAGAAAAACTGTTTTTT
.	TRBV5-5	TRBJ2-7	.	CASSSPRSGYEQYF	TGTGCCAGCAGCTCCCCTCGCAGTGGGTACGAGCAGTACTTC
TRBD1	TRBV5-1	TRBJ1-2	.	CASSPVDRVDGYTF	TGCGCCAGCAGCCCGGTGGACAGGGTGGATGGCTACACCTTC
.	TRBV29-1	TRBJ1-5	.	CSVEEENRPKDQPQHF	TGCAGCGTTGAAGAAGAGAACCGCCCGAAGGATCAGCCCCAGCATTTT
TRBD2	TRBV6-6	TRBJ2-1	.	CASSYLSSGRSNEQFF	TGTGCCAGCAGTTACTTGTCTAGCGGGAGGTCAAATGAGCAGTTCTTC
.	TRBV7-8	TRBJ2-7	.	CASSFSESSYEQYF	TGTGCCAGCAGCTTTAGCGAAAGCTCCTACGAGCAGTACTTC
.	TRBV18	TRBJ2-5	.	CASSPFQGGQETQYF	TGTGCCAGCTCACCGTTTCAGGGTGGCCAAGAGACCCAGTACTTC
.	TRBV18	TRBJ2-2	once	CASSPGTTGELFF	TGTGCCAGCTCACCAGGGACTACCGGGGAGCTGTTTTTT
.	TRBV18	TRBJ1-2	.	CASSPSRDNYGYTF	TGTGCCAGCTCACCATCCAGGGACAACTATGGCTACACCTTC